Below are 29 T cell receptor beta chains sequenced from a single sample in a study of T-cell memory formation after mild COVID-19. TCRdb re-analysed the 5' RACE reads in MiXCR, keeping a single row per CDR3 protein. Counted here are about 82,000 distinct CDR3 sequences, roughly 12% occurring once; the ten biggest clones make up around 41%. Material: PBMCs or a T cell subset sorted from them (not recorded which). These receptors all stem from a man aged 18-30 years who had mild COVID-19 (a few samples of this study predate the infection). Cell type and time point are not known.

This chain uses TRBV4-1 with TRBJ2-5; 14 nucleotides match TRBD2. Losses at the gene ends were 1 base for V and 2 bases for J; bases not matched to a gene: 9. Germline V gene lookup returns CDR1 MGHRA and CDR2 YSYEKL. The CDR3 extends over 19 amino acids. The CDR3, as DNA: TGCGCCAGCAGCCAAGTAGGAGGGGGACTAGCGGGGGAGCAAGAGACCCAGTACTTC. The encoded protein is CASSQVGGGLAGEQETQYF.

This clonotype was found once. V is TRBV10-1 and J is TRBJ2-1; D remains ambiguous. The CDR3 has 14 residues. Per the germline V gene, CDR1 is WNHNN and CDR2 is SYGVQD (reference sequence). V was cut by 3 bases and J by 3 bases, with 9 bases left in between. The CDR3 DNA sequence: TGCGCCAGCAGTGACAGATTAGGCTACAATGAGCAGTTCTTC. Protein product: CASSDRLGYNEQFF.

In this sample, this clonotype turned up a few times. Germline and junction disagree at one end, which may indicate a read error. The chain couples TRBV28 to TRBJ1-5; D is possibly TRBD1 (5 bases). CDR3 length equals 11 residues. CDR1 and CDR2 from the germline V gene are MDHEN and SYDVKM. DNA for the CDR3: TGTGCCAGCAGTAAGGCGGCGCGAGGGGAATTT. Its protein product is CASSKAARGEF.

The chain couples TRBV14 to TRBJ2-2; D gene unclear. V lost 5 bases to trimming and J lost 1 base, with 5 bases between them. The CDR3 spans 13 residues. Per germline, CDR1 SGHDN and CDR2 FVKESK. The CDR3 loop is CASSVLNTGELFF. The CDR3 bases are TGTGCCAGCAGCGTCCTGAACACCGGGGAGCTGTTTTTT.

This clonotype was observed at least ten times. The V call is TRBV7-3, the J call TRBJ2-3, with TRBD1 as a possible D gene (5 bases). Deletions cut 4 bases from V and 2 bases from J, with 13 bases between. This CDR3 spans 15 amino acids. Per the germline V gene, CDR1 is SGHTA and CDR2 is FQGTGA. The CDR3 spells CASSYSGLTTDTQYF. The CDR3 nucleotides read TGTGCCAGCAGCTACTCAGGGCTTACCACAGATACGCAGTATTTT. Complete variable domain (other parts from reference TRBV7-3 and TRBJ2-3): GAGVSQTPSNKVTEKGKYVELRCDPISGHTALYWYRQSLGQGPEFLIYFQGTGAADDSGLPNDRFFAVRPEGSVSTLKIQRTERGDSAVYLCASSYSGLTTDTQYFGPGTRLTVL.

J is TRBJ2-7 and V is TRBV29-1; D remains ambiguous. This CDR3 comprises 12 residues. Trimming left V 4 bases short and J 1 base short, with 8 bases between. CDR1 is SQVTM, CDR2 ANQGSEA, per germline. The CDR3 nucleotides read TGCAGCGTTGGGGATACATCCTACGAGCAGTACTTC. The encoded protein is CSVGDTSYEQYF.

This chain uses TRBV9 with TRBJ2-2; D may match TRBD1 or TRBD2 (5 bases each). This CDR3 has 14 residues. Germline V CDR1 and CDR2: SGDLS, YYNGEE. Trimming removed 5 bases from V and 7 bases from J, with 15 bases in between. The CDR3 DNA follows: TGTGCCAGCAGTGGGACCCTCAATCGCGGGGAGCTGTTTTTT. This encodes CASSGTLNRGELFF.

This clonotype was recorded a few times. The chain is built from TRBV7-3 and TRBJ2-3; D ambiguous. The CDR3 covers 16 residues. CDR1 and CDR2 (germline): SGHTA, FQGTGA. V was cut by 3 bases and J by 3 bases, with 16 bases left in between. The CDR3 spells CASSFLPTRLTDTQYF. CDR3 nucleotides: TGTGCCAGCAGCTTCCTACCCACCCGGTTGACAGATACGCAGTATTTT.

This clonotype showed up many times. The chain carries TRBV4-3 and TRBJ2-7; D uncertain. This CDR3 comprises 15 residues. Germline loops: CDR1 LGHNA, CDR2 YSLEER. V was cut by 1 base and J by 3 bases, with 13 bases left in between. The CDR3 region has the DNA TGCGCCAGCAGCCAAGCATCTCCGGTTAACTACGAGCAGTACGTC. Protein sequence: CASSQASPVNYEQYV.

This clonotype was counted a few times. The chain combines TRBV3-1 with TRBJ1-5; no reliable D call. V dropped 1 base and J dropped 0 bases, with 10 bases sitting between them. The CDR3 has 16 residues. The germline V gene has CDR1 LGHDT and CDR2 YNNKEL (reference sequence). This CDR3 is CASSQGQEYSNQPQHF. The DNA of the CDR3 is TGTGCCAGCAGCCAAGGGCAGGAGTATAGCAATCAGCCCCAGCATTTT.

The gene calls are TRBV27 and TRBJ2-7; D unclear. V lost 2 bases and J 6 bases, leaving 11 bases between the germline ends. The germline V gene has CDR1 MNHEY and CDR2 SMNVEV (reference sequence). The CDR3 length is 13 residues. CDR3 nucleotides: TGTGCCAGCAGTTTAGCGGCCCGGGTCGAGCAGTACTTC. Protein sequence: CASSLAARVEQYF.

This clonotype was seen a few times. The chain recombines TRBV7-3 with TRBJ2-7; 8 bases are shared with TRBD1. Trimming took 4 bases from V and 2 from J; bases not matched to a gene: 7. Germline CDR1 is SGHTA and CDR2 is FQGTGA. The CDR3 sequence is 15 residues long. The CDR3 DNA reads as TGTGCCAGCAGCTCTGGACAGGGAATTCCCTACGAGCAGTACTTC. It codes for CASSSGQGIPYEQYF.

In this sample, this clonotype is medium-sized. The chain is built from TRBV19 and TRBJ2-7; D remains unclear. This CDR3 spans 14 amino acids. From germline, CDR1 is LNHDA and CDR2 SQIVND (reference sequence). Trimming left V 3 bases short and J 1 base short, with 10 bases between. The CDR3 protein is CASSIAGGSYEQYF. Written as DNA, the CDR3 is TGTGCCAGTAGTATTGCCGGCGGTTCCTACGAGCAGTACTTC.

The chain couples TRBV18 to TRBJ2-3; TRBD1 aligns across 7 bases. CDR1 KGHSH and CDR2 LQKENI come from the germline V gene. Losses at the gene ends were 5 bases for V and 6 bases for J; bases not matched to a gene: 8. CDR3 length: 14 amino acids. This CDR3 is CASSTQDRRDTQYF. CDR3 DNA sequence: TGTGCCAGCTCAACGCAGGACAGGAGGGATACGCAGTATTTT. The full variable domain, completed using reference TRBV18 and TRBJ2-3, is NAGVMQNPRHLVRRRGQEARLRCSPMKGHSHVYWYRQLPEEGLKFMVYLQKENIIDESGMPKERFSAEFPKEGPSILRIQQVVRGDSAAYFCASSTQDRRDTQYFGPGTRLTVL.

The V call is TRBV5-6, the J call TRBJ2-7, with 11 bases aligning to TRBD1. Germline CDR1 reads SGHDT; CDR2 reads YYEEEE. Trimming cost V 0 bases and J 3 bases; bases outside gene matches: 2. This CDR3 is built from 15 residues. CDR3 protein: CASSLAGTGGYEQYF. In nucleotides, the CDR3 is TGTGCCAGCAGCTTGGCCGGGACAGGGGGCTACGAGCAGTACTTC. The entire variable domain, with the rest obtained from reference TRBV5-6 and TRBJ2-7, is as follows: DAGVTQSPTHLIKTRGQQVTLRCSPKSGHDTVSWYQQALGQGPQFIFQYYEEEERQRGNFPDRFSGHQFPNYSSELNVNALLLGDSALYLCASSLAGTGGYEQYFGPGTRLTVT.

The chain links TRBV28 to TRBJ2-3; TRBD2 matches at 8 bases. The germline V gene encodes CDR1 MDHEN and CDR2 SYDVKM. CDR3 length: 15 residues. V trimming: 10 bases; J trimming: 3 bases; junction bases outside the gene matches: 12. Here the CDR3 reads CATQDVGGGTDTQYF. The DNA for the CDR3 is TGTGCCACCCAAGACGTCGGCGGGGGGACAGATACGCAGTATTTT.

The gene calls are TRBV7-2 and TRBJ2-7, with 7 bases fitting TRBD2. Germline CDR1 SGHTA, CDR2 FQGNSA. This CDR3 comprises 15 residues. Trimming took 6 bases from V and 4 from J; bases not matched to a gene: 12. The chain's CDR3 is CASSPLALGLYEQYF. In DNA form, the CDR3 reads TGTGCCAGCAGTCCACTAGCGTTGGGGCTATACGAGCAGTACTTC.

This clonotype was seen only a few times. This chain joins TRBV20-1 and TRBJ2-1, with D maybe TRBD1 (6 bases). In germline, CDR1 is DFQATT, CDR2 SNEGSKA (reference sequence). The CDR3 extends over 15 amino acids. Trimming removed 0 bases at V and 3 bases at J, with 12 bases between. DNA of the CDR3: TGCAGTGCTAGAGAAGCGTACAGGGACTACAATGAGCAGTTCTTC. It translates to CSAREAYRDYNEQFF.

This clonotype was picked up a small number of times. V and J are TRBV6-5 and TRBJ2-5, with 7 nucleotides matching TRBD2. V shed 5 bases and J 9 bases; nucleotides not matched to a gene: 9. The CDR3 loop spans 13 amino acids. Per the germline V gene, CDR1 is MNHEY and CDR2 is SVGAGI. The CDR3 region is CASSQERGWAQYF. The CDR3 nucleotides read TGTGCCAGCAGTCAGGAGCGGGGCTGGGCCCAGTACTTC.

This clonotype has a handful of counts. The CDR3, as DNA: TGTGCCACCACCCGGGACAGGGCTTCTGGGGCCAACGTCCTGACTTTC. Its protein is CATTRDRASGANVLTF. The gene calls are TRBV24-1 and TRBJ2-6; 9 bases align to TRBD1. Germline loops: CDR1 KGHDR, CDR2 SFDVKD. The CDR3 runs to 16 residues. With V trimmed by 8 bases and J by 1 base, 5 bases remained unmatched.

This clonotype has only a few counts. The chain has TRBV7-9 and TRBJ2-5; D may be TRBD2 (6 bases). Germline V lookup: CDR1 SEHNR, CDR2 FQNEAQ (reference sequence). The CDR3 has 16 amino acids. Deletions cut 1 base from V and 2 bases from J, with 14 bases between. The CDR3 DNA follows: TGTGCCAGCAGCTTAGGAGGTCGGGGACTTCAAGAGACCCAGTACTTC. This gives the protein CASSLGGRGLQETQYF.

The chain combines TRBV7-2 with TRBJ2-5, with TRBD2 identical over 9 bases. This CDR3 has 18 residues. The V segment lost 1 base and the J segment 5 bases; nucleotides outside the gene matches: 14. From germline, CDR1 is SGHTA and CDR2 FQGNSA. The CDR3 region is CASSLGGASGAPRETQYF. Written as DNA, the CDR3 is TGTGCCAGCAGCTTAGGCGGTGCTAGCGGGGCCCCTCGGGAGACCCAGTACTTC.

This clonotype appeared many times. This sequence joins TRBV12-3 or TRBV12-4 and TRBJ2-1; D remains unclear. The CDR3 has 14 residues. V dropped 4 bases and J dropped 8 bases, with 15 bases sitting between them. The CDR3 nucleotides read TGTGCCAGCAGTTATGCAGGATTTGTGGATGAGCAGTTCTTC. The encoded protein is CASSYAGFVDEQFF.

This clonotype has a handful of counts. The genes are TRBV23-1 and TRBJ2-7; D possibly corresponds to TRBD2 (5 bases). TRBV23-1 is marked as an open reading frame, function uncertain. V was shortened by 6 bases and J by 3 bases, with 9 bases between the two germline ends. This CDR3 region has 12 residues. The CDR3 DNA reads as TGCGCCAGCAGCAGAGCGGTCTACGAGCAGTACGTC. It yields the protein CASSRAVYEQYV.

In DNA, the CDR3 is TGTGCCGGGGAGGGAGCAGATACGCAGTATTTT. It is translated as CAGEGADTQYF. The J gene is TRBJ2-3, the V gene TRBV30; TRBD2 agrees at 7 bases. The trim removed 8 bases at V and 4 bases at J, leaving 3 bases unmatched. Germline V gives CDR1 GTSNPN, CDR2 SVGIG (reference sequence). The CDR3 runs to 11 residues.

The J gene is TRBJ2-1, the V gene TRBV5-1; unclear D gene. CDR1 is SGHRS, CDR2 YFSETQ, per germline. This CDR3 comprises 15 residues. V was shortened by 0 bases and J by 5 bases, with 12 bases between the two germline ends. The CDR3 reads CASSLGVESHNEQFF. CDR3 DNA: TGCGCCAGCAGCTTGGGAGTAGAATCGCACAATGAGCAGTTCTTC.

The J gene is TRBJ2-5, the V gene TRBV20-1; TRBD2 is a possible D gene (6 bases). CDR3 length: 11 residues. In germline, CDR1 is DFQATT, CDR2 SNEGSKA (reference sequence). Trimming took off 5 bases at V and 5 bases at J, with 9 bases between the two ends. This CDR3 is CSAVRGETQYF. CDR3 DNA sequence: TGCAGTGCTGTCCGGGGGGAGACCCAGTACTTC.

The CDR3 coding sequence is TGCGCCAGCAGCCAAGACCTCGGAGGTCAAGAGACCCAGTACTTC. This codes for CASSQDLGGQETQYF. The rearrangement uses TRBV4-1 and TRBJ2-7, with TRBD2 as a possible D gene (5 bases). The DNA end favors TRBJ2-5, so the J call may be wrong. This CDR3 is 15 amino acids long. CDR1 MGHRA and CDR2 YSYEKL come from the germline V gene.

As to this clonotype: Germline is not matched at one junction end, which may reflect a read error. V is TRBV11-2 and J is TRBJ2-7; no firm D call. The germline gives CDR1 SGHAT, CDR2 FQNNGV. CDR3 size: 14 residues. CDR3 DNA: TGTGACAGCAGCCCAGGCGACATAGCCTACGAGCAGTACTTC. It codes for CDSSPGDIAYEQYF.